The T cell receptor beta chain under discussion was sequenced for a study of OX40 agonist ivuxolimab in advanced cancers. Points from the study as a whole: In the expanded peripheral T cells, antigen specificity was never determined.

A history of autoimmune disease or systemic immunosuppression excluded patients. Repertoires were generated with immunoSEQ multiplex PCR, while TCRdb's copy carries only in-frame clones and drops some. This repertoire shows over 75,000 clones, around 88% found once; its top ten account for approximately 1.5%. Concerning this clone itself: What it binds is unknown.

CDR3 length: 17 amino acids. J gave up 2 bases and V 6 bases, and 14 bases lay outside the gene matches. Germline V gene data show CDR1 as MGHRA and CDR2 as YSYEKL. Sequenced here: CD4+ or CD8+ T cells sorted from blood, sampled in a trial of the OX40 agonist ivuxolimab. The chain combines TRBV4-1 with TRBJ2-5, with 8 bases matching TRBD1. This TCR derives from an adult with an advanced solid tumor such as melanoma, head and neck, liver or kidney cancer. CDR3 in amino acids: CASSLASRTGRQETQYF. The CDR3, as DNA: TGCGCCAGCAGTCTCGCATCCCGGACAGGGAGGCAAGAGACCCAGTACTTC.